These 17 T cell receptor beta chains share one sample of origin, sequenced in a study of sequential checkpoint blockade in melanoma. Assay used: immunoSEQ multiplex PCR; TCRdb lists only in-frame clones, some missing. The top ten hold roughly 9.1% of the sample, which has 3,000 to 4,000 clones, 15% to 20% seen once. Treatment of the sample: randomized to nivolumab then ipilimumab (arm A) or the reverse (arm B). The source was tumor tissue (inferred from file names), collected from a patient given nivolumab and ipilimumab in sequence. The receptors come from a human donor with melanoma.

This clone came up a few times. The CDR3 nucleotides read TGTGCCAGCAGTTCCGACAGGGGGCGATGGGAGCAGTACTTC. Amino acids: CASSSDRGRWEQYF. The genes are TRBV28 and TRBJ2-7, with TRBD1 matching over 10 bases. J was trimmed by 7 bases and V by 4 bases; bases with no gene match: 7. CDR1 and CDR2 (germline): MDHEN, SYDVKM. The CDR3 spans 14 residues.

This clone is termed medium-sized. The chain carries TRBV30 and TRBJ2-2; possibly TRBD1 for D (5 bases). Trimming took off 1 base at V and 7 bases at J, with 16 bases between the two ends. Looked up from germline, CDR1 is GTSNPN and CDR2 is SVGIG (reference sequence). CDR3 length equals 15 residues. CDR3 loop: CAWSGGRGWIGELFF. CDR3 bases: TGTGCCTGGAGTGGTGGTAGGGGTTGGATCGGGGAGCTGTTTTTT.

The CDR3 DNA sequence: TGTGCCAGCAGCCGAACAGGAAATTACAATGAGCAGTTCTTC. This sequence encodes CASSRTGNYNEQFF. The chain joins TRBV6-8 to TRBJ2-1; D might be TRBD1 (5 bases). The CDR3 loop spans 14 amino acids. Per germline, CDR1 MNHGY and CDR2 SAAAGT. The V end lost 6 bases, the J end lost 4 bases, and 13 bases lay between the germline ends.

In its sample, this clone was seen many times. The chain is built from TRBV23-1 and TRBJ1-1; 7 positions match TRBD1. TRBV23-1 is designated an ORF whose function remains uncertain. The trim removed 6 bases at V and 0 bases at J, leaving 1 base unmatched. The CDR3 length is 13 residues. The CDR3 sequence is CASSGTVNTEAFF. DNA of the CDR3: TGCGCCAGCAGCGGGACAGTGAACACTGAAGCTTTCTTT.

CDR3 in amino acids: CASTPVGGSSYEQYF. CDR3 sequence (DNA): TGTGCCAGCACCCCCGTTGGGGGTAGCTCCTACGAGCAGTACTTC. The rearrangement joins TRBV11-3 to TRBJ2-7, with D tentatively TRBD1 or TRBD2 (5 bases each). Per germline, CDR1 SGHNT and CDR2 YENEEA. CDR3 size: 15 residues. The ends were cut back, 7 bases at V and 0 bases at J, with 16 bases in the middle.

The chain recombines TRBV11-3 with TRBJ2-1; TRBD2 matches at 9 bases. The CDR3 is 18 amino acids. The J segment lost 3 bases and the V segment lost 7 bases, leaving 16 bases of the junction unmatched. Germline CDR1 and CDR2: SGHNT and YENEEA. This CDR3 reads CASKLYPSGEFLYNEQFF. The CDR3 nucleotides read TGTGCCAGCAAGCTTTATCCTAGCGGGGAATTCCTCTACAATGAGCAGTTCTTC.

The chain uses TRBV5-1 and TRBJ2-1; 7 bases line up with TRBD1. This CDR3 contains 15 residues. Germline trimming cut 1 base from V and 7 bases from J; bases unmatched to any gene: 8. CDR1 and CDR2 from the germline V gene are SGHRS and YFSETQ. The CDR3 DNA is TGCGCCAGCAGCTTGCAAGGACAGGCGAGAAATGAGCAGTTCTTC. It encodes CASSLQGQARNEQFF.

This clone appeared a few times. The chain joins TRBV9 to TRBJ2-3, with unresolved D. CDR3 size: 15 residues. The V end was cut by 0 bases, the J end by 6 bases, with 14 bases between. Germline assignment: CDR1 SGDLS and CDR2 YYNGEE. The CDR3 region is CASSVGHRNLDTQYF. CDR3 bases: TGTGCCAGCAGCGTAGGGCACCGAAATTTGGATACGCAGTATTTT.

This clone has only one observation. J is TRBJ2-1 and V is TRBV14; D is unresolved. V was clipped by 4 bases and J by 5 bases, with 3 bases between them. The CDR3 is 11 residues long. Germline V gene lookup returns CDR1 SGHDN and CDR2 FVKESK. CDR3 in DNA: TGTGCCAGCAGCCTAAACAATGAGCAGTTCTTC. Translation: CASSLNNEQFF.

The V gene is TRBV6-8, the J gene TRBJ2-7; TRBD1 matches at 11 bases. The V gene end was trimmed by 6 bases and the J gene end by 0 bases; junction bases not matched to a gene: 7. Germline CDR1 MNHGY, CDR2 SAAAGT. This CDR3 comprises 16 residues. This chain's CDR3 is CASSSLGTGGSYEQYF. CDR3 nucleotide sequence: TGTGCCAGCAGCTCCCTCGGGACAGGGGGCTCCTACGAGCAGTACTTC.

This clone showed up many times. CDR3 amino acids: CASSLREGETQYF. The DNA for the CDR3 is TGTGCCAGCAGCTTAAGAGAGGGAGAGACCCAGTACTTC. The V gene is TRBV7-4, the J gene TRBJ2-5, with a tentative D call TRBD2 (5 bases). Germline-derived CDR1 and CDR2 are SGHVT and SQSDAQ. V was cut by 2 bases and J by 4 bases, with 8 bases left in between. CDR3 length equals 13 residues.

This clone was seen just once. This same CDR3 is encoded by further DNA sequences in the sample. The chain combines TRBV19 with TRBJ1-5, with D unclear. The length of the CDR3 is 15 residues. CDR1 LNHDA and CDR2 SQIVND come from the germline V gene (reference sequence). With 1 base removed from V and 4 bases from J, the gap between germline ends came to 11 bases. The CDR3 region is CASSIATVSNQPQHF. The CDR3 bases are TGTGCCAGTAGTATAGCCACGGTTTCGAATCAGCCCCAGCATTTT.

This clone is termed large (0.1 to 1%). The CDR3 is CASSRQGSGATNEKLFF. The CDR3 bases are TGTGCCAGCAGTAGACAGGGATCGGGGGCAACTAATGAAAAACTGTTTTTT. J is TRBJ1-4 and V is TRBV6-8; 7 bases line up with TRBD1. The V segment lost 5 bases and the J segment 0 bases; nucleotides outside the gene matches: 9. The V gene's germline CDR1 is MNHGY and CDR2 SAAAGT. The CDR3 extends over 17 amino acids.

The chain employs TRBV5-1 and TRBJ2-5, with D perhaps being TRBD1 or TRBD2 (5 bases each). V lost 6 bases to trimming and J lost 4 bases, with 22 bases between them. The CDR3 loop spans 16 amino acids. Germline lookup yields CDR1 SGHRS and CDR2 YFSETQ. CDR3 in DNA: TGCGCCAGCACACGAACGACGGGGACCGGGCGAGAGACCCAGTACTTC. It codes for CASTRTTGTGRETQYF.

Many counts were recorded for this clone. Here the CDR3 DNA reads TGTGCCAGCAGCATTCAAGCCAGGGCTTCAACTAATGAAAAACTGTTTTTT. Protein product: CASSIQARASTNEKLFF. J is TRBJ1-4 and V is TRBV11-3; D is perhaps TRBD1 (5 bases). From germline, CDR1 is SGHNT and CDR2 YENEEA. The CDR3 spans 17 residues. V was clipped by 5 bases and J by 0 bases, with 16 bases between them. Full variable domain (missing parts from reference TRBV11-3 and TRBJ1-4): EAGVVQSPRYKIIEKKQPVAFWCNPISGHNTLYWYLQNLGQGPELLIRYENEEAVDDSQLPKDRFSAERLKGVDSTLKIQPAELGDSAVYLCASSIQARASTNEKLFFGSGTQLSVL.

This sequence joins TRBV29-1 and TRBJ2-5; 12 bases map to TRBD2. This CDR3 region has 15 residues. Germline loops: CDR1 SQVTM, CDR2 ANQGSEA. V lost 0 bases and J lost 5; bases outside the gene matches: 4. This chain's CDR3 is CSVEELTSGSETQYF. The CDR3 region has the DNA TGCAGCGTTGAAGAGCTGACTAGCGGGAGTGAGACCCAGTACTTC. Using reference TRBV29-1 and TRBJ2-5 for the parts outside the CDR3, the full variable domain is SAVISQKPSRDICQRGTSLTIQCQVDSQVTMMFWYRQQPGQSLTLIATANQGSEATYESGFVIDKFPISRPNLTFSTLTVSNMSPEDSSIYLCSVEELTSGSETQYFGPGTRLLVL.

This clone was detected only a few times. The rearrangement joins TRBV28 to TRBJ1-2; D ambiguous. The V end was cut by 5 bases, the J end by 5 bases, with 9 bases between. Germline lookup yields CDR1 MDHEN and CDR2 SYDVKM. This CDR3 region has 12 residues. This CDR3 reads CASSPDQYGYTF. The CDR3 nucleotides read TGTGCCAGCAGTCCTGACCAGTATGGCTACACCTTC.